Below, 19 T cell receptor beta chains from the same sample are listed, as sequenced in a study of blood T cell repertoires in COVID-19. Repertoires were generated with immunoSEQ multiplex PCR, while TCRdb's copy carries only in-frame clones and drops some. Of about 380,000 clones listed, 75% to 90% are singletons. Sample: peripheral blood. Every receptor here comes from a woman aged 18-29 years with acute or convalescent COVID-19.

J is TRBJ1-2 and V is TRBV2, with a weak D call TRBD1 (5 bases). Trimming removed 2 bases from V and 4 bases from J, with 8 bases in between. Germline CDR1 and CDR2: SNHLY and FYNNEI. The CDR3 is made up of 13 amino acids. Here the CDR3 reads CASSEQGPYGYTF. The CDR3 nucleotides are TGTGCCAGCAGTGAACAGGGTCCCTATGGCTACACCTTC.

J is TRBJ1-1 and V is TRBV6-5; 7 bases map to TRBD1. Germline V gives CDR1 MNHEY, CDR2 SVGAGI. V lost 8 bases and J lost 4; bases outside the gene matches: 7. The CDR3 has 13 amino acids. For the CDR3, the DNA is TGTGCCAGCTTGGGTCGGGACAGCACTGAAGCTTTCTTT. Its translation: CASLGRDSTEAFF.

This chain joins TRBV15 and TRBJ2-1, with TRBD2 identical over 12 bases. J lost 9 bases, V lost 1 base, and 10 bases had no gene match. Germline V gives CDR1 LNHNV, CDR2 YYDKDF (reference sequence). The CDR3 runs to 17 residues. Written as DNA, the CDR3 is TGTGCCACCAGCAGAGTTAGGGCTAGCGGGGGGGCCGGTGAGCAGTTCTTC. Its protein is CATSRVRASGGAGEQFF.

The chain has TRBV9 and TRBJ2-2; D gene ambiguous. From germline, CDR1 is SGDLS and CDR2 YYNGEE. V shed 3 bases and J shed 9 bases, with 6 bases lying between them. The CDR3 extends over 11 amino acids. The CDR3 sequence: CASSGGRELFF. Written as DNA, the CDR3 is TGTGCCAGCAGCGGTGGCCGGGAGCTGTTTTTT.

The V call is TRBV27, the J call TRBJ1-4, with D possibly being TRBD1 (6 bases). CDR3 length: 18 residues. Deletions cut 1 base from V and 2 bases from J, with 17 bases between. Per germline, CDR1 MNHEY and CDR2 SMNVEV (reference sequence). The DNA of the CDR3 is TGTGCCAGCAGTTTATTTGCCCCGGGTCAGGGGACTAATGAAAAACTGTTTTTT. This encodes CASSLFAPGQGTNEKLFF.

The rearrangement links TRBV25-1 to TRBJ2-1, with D tentatively TRBD2 (6 bases). Trimming pared 8 bases from V and 7 bases from J, leaving 12 bases between. Germline loops: CDR1 MGHDK, CDR2 SYGVNS. The CDR3 extends over 12 amino acids. The chain's CDR3 is CASRAGSNEQFF. DNA of the CDR3: TGTGCCAGCCGTGCGGGGTCGAATGAGCAGTTCTTC.

V is TRBV5-8 and J is TRBJ1-2, with D uncertain. CDR1 and CDR2 (germline): SGHTS, YDEGEE. CDR3 length: 16 residues. Trimming removed 0 bases from V and 1 base from J, with 13 bases in between. The CDR3 region is CASSLGAANRNYGYTF. DNA for the CDR3: TGTGCCAGCAGCTTGGGGGCAGCTAACCGTAACTATGGCTACACCTTC.

This chain connects TRBV12-3 or TRBV12-4 to TRBJ1-1; D gene uncertain. Trimming took off 7 bases at V and 11 bases at J, with 14 bases between the two ends. The CDR3 is 11 residues long. The CDR3 DNA follows: TGTGCCAGCACCTCTGGGCCTGTCGCTTTCTTT. It translates to CASTSGPVAFF.

This clone appeared once. The rearrangement links TRBV12-5 to TRBJ2-2; the match to TRBD1 covers 8 bases. Germline values: CDR1 LGHNT, CDR2 FRNRAP. Losses at the gene ends were 9 bases for V and 4 bases for J; bases not matched to a gene: 4. The CDR3 covers 13 residues. CDR3 nucleotides: TGTGCTAGCGGAGACAGGGGCACCGGGGAGCTGTTTTTT. Amino acid sequence: CASGDRGTGELFF. Together with reference TRBV12-5 and TRBJ2-2, the CDR3 gives the full variable domain: DARVTQTPRHKVTEMGQEVTMRCQPILGHNTVFWYRQTMMQGLELLAYFRNRAPLDDSGMPKDRFSAEMPDATLATLKIQPSEPRDSAVYFCASGDRGTGELFFGEGSRLTVL.

The chain employs TRBV4-1 and TRBJ2-7; maybe TRBD1 (5 bases). V shed 0 bases and J shed 2 bases, with 17 bases lying between them. CDR1 and CDR2 (germline): MGHRA, YSYEKL. The length of the CDR3 is 17 residues. The CDR3 spells CASSQEFARARPYEQYF. The CDR3 DNA follows: TGCGCCAGCAGCCAAGAATTCGCCAGGGCGCGTCCCTACGAGCAGTACTTC.

This chain connects TRBV28 to TRBJ2-7; 8 bases line up with TRBD2. The V segment lost 2 bases and the J segment 2 bases; nucleotides outside the gene matches: 5. This CDR3 spans 15 amino acids. Germline lookup yields CDR1 MDHEN and CDR2 SYDVKM. The CDR3 DNA reads as TGTGCCAGCAGTTTAGGTTTAGCGGGAACCTACGAGCAGTACTTC. It codes for CASSLGLAGTYEQYF.

This rearrangement joins TRBV24-1 to TRBJ1-2; weak D call: TRBD1 (5 bases). This CDR3 has 16 residues. V was cut by 3 bases and J by 0 bases, with 13 bases left in between. The germline gives CDR1 KGHDR, CDR2 SFDVKD. CDR3 DNA sequence: TGTGCCACCAGTGATCGGCCTGGGGGGACTAACTATGGCTACACCTTC. Protein sequence: CATSDRPGGTNYGYTF.

This clone was found a few times. The rearrangement joins TRBV30 to TRBJ1-2; D remains unclear. V lost 4 bases and J 2 bases, leaving 8 bases between the germline ends. The V gene's germline CDR1 is GTSNPN and CDR2 SVGIG (reference sequence). This CDR3 is built from 12 residues. The CDR3 sequence is CAWNWENYGYTF. CDR3 DNA: TGTGCCTGGAATTGGGAGAACTATGGCTACACCTTC.

The chain carries TRBV9 and TRBJ1-1; 7 nucleotides line up with TRBD1. The CDR3 spans 14 residues. J gave up 2 bases and V 4 bases, and 5 bases lay outside the gene matches. Germline CDR1 reads SGDLS; CDR2 reads YYNGEE. CDR3 in amino acids: CASSLQGTNTEAFF. DNA of the CDR3: TGTGCCAGCAGCCTACAGGGGACTAACACTGAAGCTTTCTTT. The variable domain in full, completed from reference TRBV9 and TRBJ1-1, reads DSGVTQTPKHLITATGQRVTLRCSPRSGDLSVYWYQQSLDQGLQFLIQYYNGEERAKGNILERFSAQQFPDLHSELNLSSLELGDSALYFCASSLQGTNTEAFFGQGTRLTVV.

This clone was counted once. This chain links TRBV27 with TRBJ2-2, with D possibly TRBD1 on 7 matching bases. The CDR3 has 16 amino acids. Trimming removed 9 bases at V and 4 bases at J, with 21 bases between. Germline CDR1 is MNHEY and CDR2 is SMNVEV (reference sequence). CDR3 region: CASMELTGRRTGELFF. In DNA, the CDR3 is TGTGCCAGTATGGAACTGACAGGGAGGCGCACCGGGGAGCTGTTTTTT.

This clone was seen a few times. This chain joins TRBV13 and TRBJ1-2, with 8 nucleotides matching TRBD1. CDR3 size: 12 residues. Trimming removed 5 bases from V and 8 bases from J; junction bases left unmatched: 4. Germline lookup yields CDR1 PRHDT and CDR2 FYEKMQ (reference sequence). CDR3 nucleotides: TGTGCCAGCAGCATCCGGGACAGGGGCTACACCTTC. It is translated as CASSIRDRGYTF. The full variable domain, rest sourced from reference TRBV13 and TRBJ1-2, is AAGVIQSPRHLIKEKRETATLKCYPIPRHDTVYWYQQGPGQDPQFLISFYEKMQSDKGSIPDRFSAQQFSDYHSELNMSSLELGDSALYFCASSIRDRGYTFGSGTRLTVV.

The chain couples TRBV2 to TRBJ2-7; 9 positions agree with TRBD1. Germline V gene data show CDR1 as SNHLY and CDR2 as FYNNEI. The CDR3 spans 14 residues. The V segment lost 5 bases and the J segment 3 bases; nucleotides outside the gene matches: 5. The CDR3 here is CASSRQGDFYEQYF. The CDR3 DNA is TGTGCCAGCAGTAGACAGGGGGACTTCTACGAGCAGTACTTC.

This chain connects TRBV6-5 to TRBJ1-6, with 7 positions matching TRBD1. The V and J ends lost 7 bases and 9 bases, in that order; junction bases with no gene match: 9. The V gene's germline CDR1 is MNHEY and CDR2 SVGAGI. CDR3 length: 14 amino acids. The CDR3 is CASMDRGQTSPLHF. CDR3 DNA: TGTGCCAGCATGGACCGGGGACAGACTTCACCCCTCCACTTT.

The gene calls are TRBV9 and TRBJ2-3; D gene unclear. Germline values: CDR1 SGDLS, CDR2 YYNGEE. This CDR3 contains 12 residues. Trimming stripped 3 bases from V and 5 bases from J, with 7 bases between. In DNA, the CDR3 is TGTGCCAGCAGCGCGAGCGTAGATACGCAGTATTTT. Amino acids: CASSASVDTQYF.